Listed here is a single TCR beta chain. The antigen is not known. Time point: baseline pretreatment blood. Indicated treatment: 15 Gy SBRT to primary tumor, nephrectomy 4 weeks later. Radiation-treated patients gave blood at baseline, week 2 and week 4. These data belong to a study of radiation and T cells in renal cell carcinoma. Profiling relied on immunoSEQ multiplex PCR, and the TCRdb table lists in-frame clones only, not all of them. The sample holds some 150,000 clones, less than 90% seen once. Study findings and constraints: In blood, top tumor clones expanded by 2 weeks, shrinking by 4. No pretreatment tumor biopsies were available for baseline clonotypes.

The TCR originated in a woman aged 45-65 years with renal cell carcinoma. Here the sequenced sample was blood, taken from a patient whose treatment included radiotherapy and nephrectomy.

For the CDR3, the DNA is TGTGCCAGCAGCTCCCACGACACAGATACGCAGTATTTT. Protein sequence: CASSSHDTDTQYF. J is TRBJ2-3 and V is TRBV7-3; D uncertain. The germline V gene encodes CDR1 SGHTA and CDR2 FQGTGA. The V gene lost 4 bases and the J gene lost 2 bases, with 7 bases spanning the gap. The CDR3 loop spans 13 amino acids.